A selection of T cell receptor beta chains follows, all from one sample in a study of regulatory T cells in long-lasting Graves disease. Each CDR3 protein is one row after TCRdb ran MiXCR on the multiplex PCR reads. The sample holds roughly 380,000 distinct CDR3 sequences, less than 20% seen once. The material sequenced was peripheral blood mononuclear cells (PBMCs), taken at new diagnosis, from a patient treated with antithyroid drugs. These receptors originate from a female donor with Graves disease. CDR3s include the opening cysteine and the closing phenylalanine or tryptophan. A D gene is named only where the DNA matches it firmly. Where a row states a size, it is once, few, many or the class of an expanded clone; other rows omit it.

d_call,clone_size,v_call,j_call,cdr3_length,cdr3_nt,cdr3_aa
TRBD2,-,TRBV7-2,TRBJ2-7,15,TGTGCCAGCAGCCCCGGTACTAGCGGGTACTACGAGCAGTACTTC,CASSPGTSGYYEQYF
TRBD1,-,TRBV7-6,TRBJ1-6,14,TGTGCCAGCAGCCTTGACAGGGCGAGGTCACCCCTCCACTTT,CASSLDRARSPLHF
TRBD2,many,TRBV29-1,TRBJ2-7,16,TGCAGCGTTGAAAAGGTGGGGCCTAGCGGTGTTTACGAGCAGTACTTC,CSVEKVGPSGVYEQYF
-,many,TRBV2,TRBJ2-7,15,TGTGCCAGCAGTGAAGGCACAGCCTACTCCTACGAGCAGTACTTC,CASSEGTAYSYEQYF
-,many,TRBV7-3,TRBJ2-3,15,TGTGCCAGCAGCTTAGAGGCGATACGCACAGATACGCAGTATTTT,CASSLEAIRTDTQYF
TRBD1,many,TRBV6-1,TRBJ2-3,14,TGTGCCAGCAGTCCCACAGGGGCGGTAGATACGCAGTATTTT,CASSPTGAVDTQYF
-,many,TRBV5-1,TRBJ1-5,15,TGCGCCAGCAGGTCGGACGGGTATAGCAATCAGCCCCAGCATTTT,CASRSDGYSNQPQHF
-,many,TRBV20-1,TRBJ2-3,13,TGCAGTGTAACACCAAAACCCACAGATACGCAGTATTTT,CSVTPKPTDTQYF
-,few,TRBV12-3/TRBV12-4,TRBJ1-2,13,TGTGCCAGCAGTTTGGCCTTTAACTATGGCTACACCTTC,CASSLAFNYGYTF
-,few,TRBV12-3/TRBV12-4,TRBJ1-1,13,TGTGCCAGCAGCCCGTTCCGGGACACTGAAGCTTTCTTT,CASSPFRDTEAFF
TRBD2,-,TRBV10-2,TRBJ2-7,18,TGCGCCAGCCTACTAGAACCGGGACTAGCGGGAGGGACAAACGAGCAGTACTTC,CASLLEPGLAGGTNEQYF
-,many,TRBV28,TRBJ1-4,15,TGTGCCAGCAGTTCCGTGGGGACAACTAATGAAAAACTGTTTTTT,CASSSVGTTNEKLFF
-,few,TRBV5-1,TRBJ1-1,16,TGCGCCAGCAGCTTGGGGATGGGACGGATGAACACTGAAGCTTTCTTT,CASSLGMGRMNTEAFF
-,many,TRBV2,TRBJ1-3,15,TGTGCCAGCAGTGCGGGGGCCTTCTCTGGAAACACCATATATTTT,CASSAGAFSGNTIYF
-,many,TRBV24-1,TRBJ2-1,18,TGTGCCACCAGTGATTTGGAAGTGGGAGCGAGCGGTGTTTATGAGCAGTTCTTC,CATSDLEVGASGVYEQFF
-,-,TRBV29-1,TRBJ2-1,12,TGCAGCGCCGACATCGGGGGCAATGAGCAGTTCTTC,CSADIGGNEQFF
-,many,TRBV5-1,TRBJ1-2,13,TGCGCCAGCAGCTCGCCCGAGTTGGATGGCTACACCTTC,CASSSPELDGYTF
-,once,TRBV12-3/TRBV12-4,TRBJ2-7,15,TGTGCCAGCAGTGGGGACAGCGGGAGCTCCTACGAGCAGTACTTC,CASSGDSGSSYEQYF
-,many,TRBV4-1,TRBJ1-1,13,TGCGCCAGCAGCCCGTCTCTTAGGGTTGAAGCTTTCTTT,CASSPSLRVEAFF
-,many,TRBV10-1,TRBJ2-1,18,TGCGCCAGCAGTGAGTCGATTCTGGCGGGGGCCACTTTCGCAATTCAGTTCTTC,CASSESILAGATFAIQFF
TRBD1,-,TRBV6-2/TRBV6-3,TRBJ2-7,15,TGTGCCAGCAGTGTAACAGGGGGCAATTCGGGAGAGCAGTACTTC,CASSVTGGNSGEQYF
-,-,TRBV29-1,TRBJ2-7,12,TGCAGCGTTGGAGAGGGTAGGTACGAGCAGTACTTC,CSVGEGRYEQYF
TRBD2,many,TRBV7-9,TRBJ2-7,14,TGTGCCAGCAGCTTGGAGGCCAGGCGGGAGGAGCAGTACTTC,CASSLEARREEQYF
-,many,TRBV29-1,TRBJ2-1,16,TGCAGCGTAGGGGGGGGGGTGGCCGGCCCGGACAATGAGCAGTTCTTC,CSVGGGVAGPDNEQFF
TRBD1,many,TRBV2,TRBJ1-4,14,TGTGCCAGCAGCAGGGGGCAAGCTAATGAAAAACTGTTTTTT,CASSRGQANEKLFF
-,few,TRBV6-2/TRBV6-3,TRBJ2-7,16,TGTGCCAGCAGTTCGGTTGGTAGGATCTCCCACTACGAGCAGTACTTC,CASSSVGRISHYEQYF
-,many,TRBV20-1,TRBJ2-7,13,TGCAGTGCTATTCAGGGGCTCTCCTACGAGCAGTACTTC,CSAIQGLSYEQYF
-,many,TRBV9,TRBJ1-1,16,TGTGCCAGCAGCGCGTCCGCGACAAGGGGTGTCACTGAAGCTTTCTTT,CASSASATRGVTEAFF
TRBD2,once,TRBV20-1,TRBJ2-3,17,TGCAGTGCTAACTGGACCCAGCGGGGTGGTAGAGGAGATACGCAGTATTTT,CSANWTQRGGRGDTQYF
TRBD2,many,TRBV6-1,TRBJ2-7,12,TGTGCCAGCAGCGGGGGGGCGTACGAGCAGTACTTC,CASSGGAYEQYF
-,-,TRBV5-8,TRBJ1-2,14,TGTGCCAGCAGCCGGGGGCCCGCTACGGGGGGCTACACCTTC,CASSRGPATGGYTF
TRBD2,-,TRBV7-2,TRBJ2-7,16,TGTGCCAGCAGCTCAGCCGGGACTATCGGAGGCCTCGAGCAGTACTTC,CASSSAGTIGGLEQYF
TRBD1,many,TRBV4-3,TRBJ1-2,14,TGCGCCAGCAGCCAAAGACAGGGCAACTATGGCTACACCTTC,CASSQRQGNYGYTF
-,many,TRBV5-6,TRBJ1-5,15,TGTGCCAGCAGCGAGTTCGGGACCCCCGGGCAGCCCCAGCATTTT,CASSEFGTPGQPQHF
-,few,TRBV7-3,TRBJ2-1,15,TGTGCCAGCAGCTTTCGGGAGTCCTCCTACAATGAGCAGTTCTTC,CASSFRESSYNEQFF
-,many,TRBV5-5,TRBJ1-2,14,TGTGCCAGCAGCTTTAGAGGTCAGAACTATGGCTACACCTTC,CASSFRGQNYGYTF
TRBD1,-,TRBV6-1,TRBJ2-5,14,TGTGCCAGCAGTAAGGACAGGCAACAAGAGACCCAGTACTTC,CASSKDRQQETQYF
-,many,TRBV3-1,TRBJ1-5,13,TGTGCCAGCAGTTTCAGGGGCAAACAGCCCCAGCATTTT,CASSFRGKQPQHF
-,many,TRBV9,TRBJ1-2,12,TGTGCCAGCAGCGTTGGACCTCTGGGCTACACCTTC,CASSVGPLGYTF
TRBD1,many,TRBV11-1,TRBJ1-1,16,TGTGCCAGCAGCTTAGCCCAGACAGGGGGTGGAACTGAAGCTTTCTTT,CASSLAQTGGGTEAFF
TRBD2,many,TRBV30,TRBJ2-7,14,TGTGCCGCCATTTTCCGAGCGGGAGAGTGCGAGCAGTACTTC,CAAIFRAGECEQYF
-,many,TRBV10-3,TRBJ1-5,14,TGTGCCATCAGTGGGAAATTTAGCAATCAGCCCCAGCATTTT,CAISGKFSNQPQHF
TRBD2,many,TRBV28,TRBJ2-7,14,TGTGCCAGCAGCGGGACTAGCGAAAACTACGAGCAGTACTTC,CASSGTSENYEQYF
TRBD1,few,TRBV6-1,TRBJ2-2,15,TGTGCCAGCAGTGTAGTCCCAGGGGGCACCGGGGAGCTGTTTTTT,CASSVVPGGTGELFF
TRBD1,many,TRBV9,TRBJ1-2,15,TGTGCCAGCAGCTTAGGAGGACAGGGTGGACAGGGCTACACCTTC,CASSLGGQGGQGYTF
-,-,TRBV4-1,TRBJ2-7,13,TGCGCCAGCAGCCAACCCATGTCCTACGAGCAGTACTTC,CASSQPMSYEQYF
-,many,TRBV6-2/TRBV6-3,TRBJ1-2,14,TGTGCCAGCAGCAAGGAAGGGGGTGTCTATGGCTACACCTTC,CASSKEGGVYGYTF
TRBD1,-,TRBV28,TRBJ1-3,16,TGTGCCAGCACCCTGACAGGGGGTTTCTCTGGAAACACCATATATTTT,CASTLTGGFSGNTIYF
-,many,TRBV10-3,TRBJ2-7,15,TGTGCCATCAGTGCGAGGGAGGCTAGCTCCTACGAGCAGTACTTC,CAISAREASSYEQYF
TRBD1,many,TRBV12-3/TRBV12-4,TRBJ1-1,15,TGTGCCAGCAGATCTAGGGACAGGGAGGGTACTGAAGCTTTCTTT,CASRSRDREGTEAFF
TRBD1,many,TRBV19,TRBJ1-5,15,TGTGCCAGTAGTACATCCGGGACAGCAAATCAGCCCCAGCATTTT,CASSTSGTANQPQHF